This T cell receptor beta chain was identified during a study of T-cell reconstitution after alpha-beta-depleted transplantation in children. Notes on the study in general: When one year had passed after transplant, most T-cell counts and diversity came from newly produced T cells. Approximately two months post-transplant, alpha-beta T cells reportedly originated from several hundred expanded graft clones. High day-60 TCRbeta diversity in some patients came from surviving recipient T cells and thymic progenitors.

V lost 4 bases and J lost 4, with 17 bases in between. There are 15 residues in the CDR3. Germline CDR1 DFQATT, CDR2 SNEGSKA (reference sequence). Comment on this clonotype: Its antigen is as yet unknown.

It was with unique molecular identifiers that the TCRbeta library was prepared. TCRdb used MiXCR to reprocess the PCR reads, holding one entry per CDR3 protein. The table has hundreds of thousands of distinct CDR3 sequences, 16% seen once. The rearrangement uses TRBV20-1 and TRBJ2-1; D is unresolved. Sequenced material: PBMCs, mostly from graft donor cells, taken 360 days after TCRalphabeta/CD19-depleted stem cell transplant. This sequence was found in a male patient younger than 18 who had a stem cell transplant for acute lymphoblastic leukemia, so the T cells may come from the graft donor. The CDR3 DNA reads TGCAGTGCTATCCCACGGACCTATCAGTACAATGAGCAGTTCTTC. It encodes CSAIPRTYQYNEQFF.